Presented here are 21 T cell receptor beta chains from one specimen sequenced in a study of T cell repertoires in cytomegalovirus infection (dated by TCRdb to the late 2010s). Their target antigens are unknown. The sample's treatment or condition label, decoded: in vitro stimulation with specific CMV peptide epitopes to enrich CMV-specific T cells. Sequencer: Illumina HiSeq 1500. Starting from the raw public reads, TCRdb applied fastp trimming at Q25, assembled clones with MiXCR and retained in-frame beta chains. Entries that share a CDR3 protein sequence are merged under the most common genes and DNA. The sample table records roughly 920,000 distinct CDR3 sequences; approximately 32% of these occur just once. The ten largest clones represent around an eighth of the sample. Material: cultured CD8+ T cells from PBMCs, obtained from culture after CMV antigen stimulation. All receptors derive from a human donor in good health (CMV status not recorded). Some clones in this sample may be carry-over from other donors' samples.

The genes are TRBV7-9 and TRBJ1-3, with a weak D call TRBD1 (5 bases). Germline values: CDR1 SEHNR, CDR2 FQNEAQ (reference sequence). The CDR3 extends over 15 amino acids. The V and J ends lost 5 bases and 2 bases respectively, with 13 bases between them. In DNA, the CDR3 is TGTGCCAGCAGCACCTGGGACGGGGCTGGAAACACCATATATTTT. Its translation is CASSTWDGAGNTIYF.

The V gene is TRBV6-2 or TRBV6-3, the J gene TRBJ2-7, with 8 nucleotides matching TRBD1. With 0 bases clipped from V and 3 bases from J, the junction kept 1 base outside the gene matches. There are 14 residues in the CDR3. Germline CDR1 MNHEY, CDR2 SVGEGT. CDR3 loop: CASSYSGQDYEQYV. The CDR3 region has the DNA TGTGCCAGCAGTTACTCGGGACAGGACTACGAGCAGTACGTC.

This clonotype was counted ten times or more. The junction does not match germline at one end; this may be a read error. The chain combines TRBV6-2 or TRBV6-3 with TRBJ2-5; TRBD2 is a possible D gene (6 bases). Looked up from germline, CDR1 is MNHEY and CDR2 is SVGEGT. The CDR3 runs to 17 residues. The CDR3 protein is CASSYPSVSGPQGTQYF. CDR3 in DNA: TGTGCCAGCAGTTACCCCAGTGTCAGCGGGCCCCAAGGGACCCAGTACTTC.

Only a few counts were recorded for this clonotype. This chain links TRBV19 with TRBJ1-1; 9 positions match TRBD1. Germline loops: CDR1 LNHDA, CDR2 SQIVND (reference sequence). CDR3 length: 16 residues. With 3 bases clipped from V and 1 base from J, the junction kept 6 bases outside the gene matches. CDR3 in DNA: TGTGCCAGTAGTATCTTGACAGGGGGGAAGAACACTGAAGCTTTCTTT. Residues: CASSILTGGKNTEAFF.

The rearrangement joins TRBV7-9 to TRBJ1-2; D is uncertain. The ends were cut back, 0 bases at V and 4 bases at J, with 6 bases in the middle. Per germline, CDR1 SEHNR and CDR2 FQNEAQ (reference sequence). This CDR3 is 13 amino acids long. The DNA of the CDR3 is TGTGCCAGCAGCTTAGCGGCCCTCTATGGCTACACCTTC. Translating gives CASSLAALYGYTF.

The CDR3 DNA reads TGTGCCAGCAGTTTATCTCAGGGAAACACCATATATTTT. Residues: CASSLSQGNTIYF. This chain uses TRBV27 with TRBJ1-3; the D is unclear. Per the germline V gene, CDR1 is MNHEY and CDR2 is SMNVEV (reference sequence). Trimming removed 0 bases at V and 4 bases at J, with 4 bases between. The CDR3 contains 13 residues.

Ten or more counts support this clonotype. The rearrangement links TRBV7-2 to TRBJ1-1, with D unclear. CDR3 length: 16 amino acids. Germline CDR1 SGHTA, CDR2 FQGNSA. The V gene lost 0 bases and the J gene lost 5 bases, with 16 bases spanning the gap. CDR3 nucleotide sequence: TGTGCCAGCAGCTTAGCGAGTCCCGGACCCGGGACTGAAGCTTTCTTT. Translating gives CASSLASPGPGTEAFF.

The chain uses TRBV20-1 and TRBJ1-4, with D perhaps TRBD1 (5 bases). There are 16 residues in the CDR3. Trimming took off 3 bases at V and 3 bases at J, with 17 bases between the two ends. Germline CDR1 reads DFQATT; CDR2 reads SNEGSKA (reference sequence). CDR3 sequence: CSASLSVDSPNEKLFF. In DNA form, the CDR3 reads TGCAGTGCTAGTCTCTCCGTTGACAGCCCTAATGAAAAACTGTTTTTT.

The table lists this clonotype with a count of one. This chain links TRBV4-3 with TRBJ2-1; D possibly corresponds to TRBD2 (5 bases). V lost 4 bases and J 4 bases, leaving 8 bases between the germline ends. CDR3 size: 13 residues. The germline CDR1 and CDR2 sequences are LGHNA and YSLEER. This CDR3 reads CASSPDWYNEQFF. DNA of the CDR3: TGCGCCAGCAGCCCGGACTGGTACAATGAGCAGTTCTTC.

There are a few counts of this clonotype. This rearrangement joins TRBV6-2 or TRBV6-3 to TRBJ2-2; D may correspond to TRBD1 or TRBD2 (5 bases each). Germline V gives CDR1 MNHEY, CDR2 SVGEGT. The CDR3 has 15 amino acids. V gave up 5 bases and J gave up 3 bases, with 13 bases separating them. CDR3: CASSNGDRDTGELFF. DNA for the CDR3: TGTGCCAGCAGTAATGGGGACCGAGACACCGGGGAGCTGTTTTTT.

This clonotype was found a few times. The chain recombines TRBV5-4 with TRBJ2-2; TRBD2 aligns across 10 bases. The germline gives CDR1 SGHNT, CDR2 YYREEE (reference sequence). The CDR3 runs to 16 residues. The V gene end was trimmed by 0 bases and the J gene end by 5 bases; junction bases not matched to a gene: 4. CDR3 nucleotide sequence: TGTGCCAGCAGCTTGGAGCAGCGGGGGGGAACCGGGGAGCTGTTTTTT. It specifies CASSLEQRGGTGELFF.

The CDR3 region has the DNA TGTGCCAGCAGCCCATCCGGCGGGGGGGCGGCAGATACGCAGTATTTT. Protein sequence: CASSPSGGGAADTQYF. The chain uses TRBV9 and TRBJ2-3; TRBD2 aligns across 9 bases. With V trimmed by 4 bases and J by 4 bases, 10 bases remained unmatched. This CDR3 contains 16 residues. CDR1 is SGDLS, CDR2 YYNGEE, per germline.

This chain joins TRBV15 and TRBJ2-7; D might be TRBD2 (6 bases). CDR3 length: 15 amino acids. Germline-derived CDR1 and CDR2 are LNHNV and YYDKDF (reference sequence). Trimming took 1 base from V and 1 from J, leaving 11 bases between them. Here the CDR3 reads CATSRGVSGSYEQYV. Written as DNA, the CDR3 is TGTGCCACCAGCAGAGGGGTAAGCGGGTCCTACGAGCAGTACGTC.

DNA for the CDR3: TGTGCCAGCAGTTTATCGGGAAGGGGGCATCAGCCCCAGCATTTT. It yields the protein CASSLSGRGHQPQHF. The rearrangement uses TRBV27 and TRBJ1-5; 7 bases align to TRBD1. The CDR3 spans 15 residues. The J segment lost 5 bases and the V segment lost 0 bases, leaving 4 bases of the junction unmatched. CDR1 and CDR2 (germline): MNHEY, SMNVEV (reference sequence).

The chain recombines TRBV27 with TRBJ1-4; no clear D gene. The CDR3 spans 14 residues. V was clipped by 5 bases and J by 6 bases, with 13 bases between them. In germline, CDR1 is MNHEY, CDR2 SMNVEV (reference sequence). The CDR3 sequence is CASSPSGLDEKLFF. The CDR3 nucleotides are TGTGCCAGCAGTCCGTCGGGCCTGGATGAAAAACTGTTTTTT.

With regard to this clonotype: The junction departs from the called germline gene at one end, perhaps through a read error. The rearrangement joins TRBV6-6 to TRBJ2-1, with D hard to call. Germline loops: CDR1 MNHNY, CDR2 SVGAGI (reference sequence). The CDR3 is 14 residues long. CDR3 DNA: TGTGCCAACAGTTACACCGACTCCTACAATGAGCAGTTCTTC. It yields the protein CANSYTDSYNEQFF.

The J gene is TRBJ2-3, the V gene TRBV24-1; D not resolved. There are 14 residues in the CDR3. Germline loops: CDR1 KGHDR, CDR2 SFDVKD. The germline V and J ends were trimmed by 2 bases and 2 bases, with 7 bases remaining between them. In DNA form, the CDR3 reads TGTGCCACCAGTGATTCGAGTCACACAGATACGCAGTATTTT. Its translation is CATSDSSHTDTQYF.

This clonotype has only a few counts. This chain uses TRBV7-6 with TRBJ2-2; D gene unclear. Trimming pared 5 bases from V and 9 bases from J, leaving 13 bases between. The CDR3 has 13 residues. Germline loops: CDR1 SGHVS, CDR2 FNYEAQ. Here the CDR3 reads CASSPSQLRELFF. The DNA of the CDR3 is TGTGCCAGCAGCCCCTCACAGTTGAGGGAGCTGTTTTTT.

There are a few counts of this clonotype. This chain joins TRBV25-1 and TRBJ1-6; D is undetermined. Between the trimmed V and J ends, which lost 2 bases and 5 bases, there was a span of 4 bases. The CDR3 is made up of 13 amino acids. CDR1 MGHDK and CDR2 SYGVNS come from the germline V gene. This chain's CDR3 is CASSERDNSPLHF. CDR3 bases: TGTGCCAGCAGTGAACGAGATAATTCACCCCTCCACTTT.

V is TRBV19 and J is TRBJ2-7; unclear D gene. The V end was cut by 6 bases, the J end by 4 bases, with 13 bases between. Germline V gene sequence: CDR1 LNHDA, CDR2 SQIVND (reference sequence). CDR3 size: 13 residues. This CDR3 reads CASSLDNLYEQYF. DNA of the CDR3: TGTGCCAGTAGCCTTGACAATCTATACGAGCAGTACTTC. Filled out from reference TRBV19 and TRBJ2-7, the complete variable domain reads DGGITQSPKYLFRKEGQNVTLSCEQNLNHDAMYWYRQDPGQGLRLIYYSQIVNDFQKGDIAEGYSVSREKKESFPLTVTSAQKNPTAFYLCASSLDNLYEQYFGPGTRLTVT.

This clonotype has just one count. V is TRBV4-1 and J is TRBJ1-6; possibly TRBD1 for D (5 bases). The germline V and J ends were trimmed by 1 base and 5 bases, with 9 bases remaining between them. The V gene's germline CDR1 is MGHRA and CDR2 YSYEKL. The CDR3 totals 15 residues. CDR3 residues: CASSQVSGDNSPLHF. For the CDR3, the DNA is TGCGCCAGCAGCCAAGTTTCGGGGGATAATTCACCCCTCCACTTT.